This TCR beta chain was observed in a study of CXCR3-negative and CXCR3-positive naive CD8 T cells (dated by TCRdb to between 2019 and 2020). The study in broad terms: In total, 120 million to 150 million TRB reads were obtained, corresponding to roughly 1.5 +/- 0.3 million reads per library. Naive subsets from a handful of donors and memory cells from 3 donors were included in the TRBV-TRBJ cluster analysis. Diversity and physicochemical repertoire analyses covered over 10 donors pooled from two independent experiments. Broad study findings and their caveats: Compared with CXCR3-negative naive cells, CXCR3-positive naive cells had TRB CDR3s with higher hydrophobicity (lower Kidera factor 4), lower energy, and higher strength and volume indices. Similar TRBV-TRBJ usage was shown by naive CXCR3-negative and CXCR3-positive cells from the same donor, whereas distinct patterns were shown by memory cells. Surface CD5, linked to self-reactivity in mice, was comparable between naive subsets; TCR interaction strength was therefore also inferred from TRB CDR3 physicochemical properties. Because CXCR3 expression was partially decreased after cryopreservation, freshly isolated PBMCs were used for most assays. Repertoire diversity was comparably high in both naive subsets but much lower in memory CD8+ T cells.

Each CD8+ T cell subset was flow-sorted in triplicate, with 300,000 cells per subset placed directly into RLT lysis buffer. Naive CD8+ T cells were defined stringently as CD45RO-CCR7+CD27+CD95- to exclude memory contaminants. Using standard density gradient centrifugation, peripheral blood mononuclear cells were isolated from buffy coats. Naive CXCR3-negative and CXCR3-positive CD8+ T cells were flow-sorted using a FACSAria III. Total RNA was extracted from sorted cells using an RNeasy Mini Kit. Details on this clonotype: Its antigen is unknown.

The CDR3 runs 15 amino acids, cysteine and phenylalanine included. No coding sequence is recorded. The germline V gene encodes CDR1 SGHRS and CDR2 YFSETQ. Sequenced on a NextSeq 550. The Human TCR Profiling Kit (MiLaboratory) was used to prepare UMI-labeled 5' RACE TRB cDNA libraries. cDNA synthesis used the entire amount of extracted RNA, and PCR amplification then used the entire amount of cDNA produced. The libraries were made side by side, with each library going through the same number of PCR cycles. Processing in the source paper ran as follows. MIGEC and MiXCR extracted about 50,000 +/- 9,200 unique UMI-labeled TRB cDNA molecules per library, requiring at least two reads per UMI. On average, around 40,000 +/- 10,000 functional in-frame TRB CDR3 nucleotide clonotypes lacking stop codons were found per library. Diversity metrics, including normalized Shannon-Wiener and Chao1, were computed in VDJtools after downsampling to 5000 UMI-labeled TRB molecules per sample. For the central five CDR3 residues, VDJtools calculated physicochemical properties weighted by clonotype size, namely interaction energy, strength, volume and Kidera factor 4. TCRdb reprocessed the public reads and reports one entry per CDR3 protein sequence, without DNA. The V and J calls and clone size come from TCRdb's table, not from the authors' own analysis. This specimen's table enumerates tens of thousands of distinct CDR3 sequences. In total, the top ten clones hold 0.95% to 1.4% of the sample.

The rearrangement joined TRBV5-1 to TRBJ2-5; without DNA, the TCRdb call of TRBD1 cannot be checked. The sequenced sample consisted of naive CXCR3- CD8+ T cells from blood. This sample's cell subset or site label indicates: CD45RO-CCR7+CD27+CD95- naive CD8+ T cells lacking CXCR3 (TNR3-). This receptor was obtained from a human donor in good health. Some clones in this sample may be carry-over from other donors' samples. This receptor carries the CDR3 CTSSPIRGSQETQYF.